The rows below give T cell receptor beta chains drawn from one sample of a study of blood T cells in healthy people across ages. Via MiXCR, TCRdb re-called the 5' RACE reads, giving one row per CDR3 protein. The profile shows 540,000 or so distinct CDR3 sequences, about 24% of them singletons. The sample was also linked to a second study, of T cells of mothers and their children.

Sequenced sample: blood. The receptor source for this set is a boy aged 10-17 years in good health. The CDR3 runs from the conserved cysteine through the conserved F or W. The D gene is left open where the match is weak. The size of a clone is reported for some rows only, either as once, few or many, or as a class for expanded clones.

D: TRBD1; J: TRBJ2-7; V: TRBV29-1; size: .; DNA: TGCAGCGTTAACAGGGGCTACGAGCAGTACTTC; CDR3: CSVNRGYEQYF
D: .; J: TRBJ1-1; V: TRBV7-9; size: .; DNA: TGTGCCAGCAGCACTTCGGATAGGGGTCGGGGCACTGAAGCTTTCTTT; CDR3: CASSTSDRGRGTEAFF
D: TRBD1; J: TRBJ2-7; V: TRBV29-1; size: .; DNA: TGCAGCGTACCGACAGGGTATGGTGGGTACGAGCAGTACTTC; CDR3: CSVPTGYGGYEQYF
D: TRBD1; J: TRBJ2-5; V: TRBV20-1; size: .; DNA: TGCAGTGCTACCCGGGGCGACAGGGAATTAGAGACCCAGTACTTC; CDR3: CSATRGDRELETQYF
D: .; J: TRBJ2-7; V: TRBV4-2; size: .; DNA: TGTGCCAGCAGCCCCGTAAGCGACTACGAGCAGTACTTC; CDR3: CASSPVSDYEQYF
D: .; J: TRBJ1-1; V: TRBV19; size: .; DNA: TGTGCCAGTAGTTCGGGCCACACTGAAGCTTTCTTT; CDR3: CASSSGHTEAFF
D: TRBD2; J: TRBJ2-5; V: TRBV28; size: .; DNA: TGTGCCAGCAGTCAGCCTAGCGGGATTATAGAGACCCAGTACTTC; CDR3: CASSQPSGIIETQYF
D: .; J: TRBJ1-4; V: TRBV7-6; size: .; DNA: TGTGCCAGCAGCTCCACCAACACGCAAACTAATGAAAAACTGTTTTTT; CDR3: CASSSTNTQTNEKLFF
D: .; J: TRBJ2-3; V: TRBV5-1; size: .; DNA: TGCGCCAGCAGCTTGGTTACGGTGGGCACAGATACGCAGTATTTT; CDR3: CASSLVTVGTDTQYF
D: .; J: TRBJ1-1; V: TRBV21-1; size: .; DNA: TGTGCCAGCAGCAAAGAGGATCAGTGCATGAACACTGAAGCTTTCTTT; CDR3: CASSKEDQCMNTEAFF
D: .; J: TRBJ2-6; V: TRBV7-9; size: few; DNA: TGTGCCAGCAGCGAGGGAATAAAATCTGGGGCCAACGTCCTGACTTTC; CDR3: CASSEGIKSGANVLTF
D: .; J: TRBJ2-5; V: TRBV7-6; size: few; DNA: TGTGCCAGCAGCCGGACTCGGCGGAGGGGTCCCCTAGAGGCCCAGTACTTC; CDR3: CASSRTRRRGPLEAQYF
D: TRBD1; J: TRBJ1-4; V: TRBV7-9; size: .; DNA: TGTGCCAGCAGTACCACAGGGGTGGTTGGGGAAAAACTGTTTTTT; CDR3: CASSTTGVVGEKLFF
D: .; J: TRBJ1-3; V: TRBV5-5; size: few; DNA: TGTGCCAGCAGCTTCCGAGGACGGAACTCTGGAAACACCATATATTTT; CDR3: CASSFRGRNSGNTIYF
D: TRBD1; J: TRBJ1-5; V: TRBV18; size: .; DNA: TGTGCCAGCTCCCAGGGGGACGCGGGGCCCCAGCATTTT; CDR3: CASSQGDAGPQHF
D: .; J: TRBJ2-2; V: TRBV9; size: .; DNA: TGTGCCAGCAGCGCAGACGGGAACACCGGGGAGCTGTTTTTT; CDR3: CASSADGNTGELFF
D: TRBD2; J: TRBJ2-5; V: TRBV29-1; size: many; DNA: TGCAGCGTTGGGATAGCGGGGGAGACCCAGTACTTC; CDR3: CSVGIAGETQYF
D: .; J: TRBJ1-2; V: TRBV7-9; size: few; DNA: TGTGCCAGCAGCTTAGCCCCCAGTGATTCTGGCTACACCTTC; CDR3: CASSLAPSDSGYTF
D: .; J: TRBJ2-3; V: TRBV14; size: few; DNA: TGTGCCAGCAGCCAAGAAGGGCGGGGGCTGACCACAGATACGCAGTATTTT; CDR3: CASSQEGRGLTTDTQYF
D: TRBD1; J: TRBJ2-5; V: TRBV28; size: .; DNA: TGTGCCAGCACCCATGGGACAGGGGGAGGTAAAGAGACCCAGTACTTC; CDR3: CASTHGTGGGKETQYF
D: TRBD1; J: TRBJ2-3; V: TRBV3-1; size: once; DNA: TGTGCCAGCAGCCAAGTTACAGGGGGGAGCACGCAGTATTTT; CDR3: CASSQVTGGSTQYF
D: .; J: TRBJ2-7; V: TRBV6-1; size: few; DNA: TGTGCCAGCAGTGGTCCGGATTCCTACGAGCAGTACTTC; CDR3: CASSGPDSYEQYF
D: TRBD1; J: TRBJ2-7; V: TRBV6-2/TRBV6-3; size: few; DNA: TGTGCCAGCAATCCTCCGGGACAGGGGGTCTACGAGCAGTACTTC; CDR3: CASNPPGQGVYEQYF
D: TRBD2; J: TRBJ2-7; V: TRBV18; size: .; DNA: TGTGCCAGCTCACCTAGCGGGAGTAACAACGAGCAGTACTTC; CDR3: CASSPSGSNNEQYF
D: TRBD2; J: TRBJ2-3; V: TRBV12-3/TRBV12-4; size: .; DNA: TGTGCCAGCAGCCCAAAGGGACTAGCGGATATCACAGATACGCAGTATTTT; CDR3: CASSPKGLADITDTQYF
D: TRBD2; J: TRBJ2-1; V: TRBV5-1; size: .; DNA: TGCGCCAGCAGCTTGGCCATTAGCGGGAGCTACAATGAGCAGTTCTTC; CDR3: CASSLAISGSYNEQFF
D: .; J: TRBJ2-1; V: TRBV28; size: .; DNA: TGTGCCAGCAGTCAGTCCTTCTCCTACAATGAGCAGTTCTTC; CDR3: CASSQSFSYNEQFF
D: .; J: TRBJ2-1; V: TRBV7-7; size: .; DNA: TGTGCTAGCAGCTTAGCTATGGCGGGGGCCCCATACAATGGTCAGTTCTTC; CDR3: CASSLAMAGAPYNGQFF
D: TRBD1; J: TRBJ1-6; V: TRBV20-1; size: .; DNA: TGCAGTGCGACGACAGGGGACTATTCACCCCTCCACTTT; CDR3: CSATTGDYSPLHF
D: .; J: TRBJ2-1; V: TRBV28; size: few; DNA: TGTGCCAGCAGGACCAGGGGTTCCTCCTACAATGAGCAGTTCTTC; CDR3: CASRTRGSSYNEQFF
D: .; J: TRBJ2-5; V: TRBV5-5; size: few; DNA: TGTGCCAGCACCACATGGGTCGGACAAGAGACCCAGTACTTC; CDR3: CASTTWVGQETQYF
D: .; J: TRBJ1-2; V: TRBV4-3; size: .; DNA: TGCGCCAGCAGCCAAGAGGGGGGCTATGGCTACACCTTC; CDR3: CASSQEGGYGYTF
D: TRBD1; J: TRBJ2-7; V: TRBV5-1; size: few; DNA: TGCGCCAGCAGCTTGAAGACAGGGGCTTACCCCGCGAGCTCCTACGAGCAGTACTTC; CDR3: CASSLKTGAYPASSYEQYF
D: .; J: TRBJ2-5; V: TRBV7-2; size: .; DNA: TGTGCCGGCAGTTTCCAGCGGAGCCCCCAAGAGACCCAGTACTTC; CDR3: CAGSFQRSPQETQYF
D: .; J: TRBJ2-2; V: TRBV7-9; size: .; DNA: TGTGCCAGCAGCGCCTGGGCAGGGAGTGAAACCGGGGAGCTGTTTTTT; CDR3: CASSAWAGSETGELFF
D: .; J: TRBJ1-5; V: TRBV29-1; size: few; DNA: TGCAGCGTTGGGGGCTTGGATCAGCCCCAGCATTTT; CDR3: CSVGGLDQPQHF
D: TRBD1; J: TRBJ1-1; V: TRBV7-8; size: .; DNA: TGTGCCAGCAGCATTATACAGGGGAGCACTGAAGCTTTCTTT; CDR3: CASSIIQGSTEAFF
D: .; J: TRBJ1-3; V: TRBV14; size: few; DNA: TGTGCCAGCAGCCAAGACAGCTCTGGAAACACCATATATTTT; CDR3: CASSQDSSGNTIYF
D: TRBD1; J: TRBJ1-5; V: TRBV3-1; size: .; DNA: TGTGCCAGCAGCCCGGGTCCCGGGACAGGGGGCAATCAGCCCCAGCATTTT; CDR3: CASSPGPGTGGNQPQHF
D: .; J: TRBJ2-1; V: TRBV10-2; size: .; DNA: TGCGCCAGCAGTGAGGCGGGAAAGGAAAATGAGCACTTCTTC; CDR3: CASSEAGKENEHFF
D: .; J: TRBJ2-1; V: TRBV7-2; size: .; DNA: TGTGCCAGCAGCTTATTTATAAATGAGCAGTTCTTC; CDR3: CASSLFINEQFF
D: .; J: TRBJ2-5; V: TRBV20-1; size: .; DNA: TGCAGTGCTATCGGACCCGAGGGGTTACAAGAGACCCAGTACTTC; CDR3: CSAIGPEGLQETQYF
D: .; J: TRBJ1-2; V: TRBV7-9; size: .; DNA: TGTGCCAGCAGCTTAGTAACCCAATCGGCTGGCTACACCTTC; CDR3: CASSLVTQSAGYTF
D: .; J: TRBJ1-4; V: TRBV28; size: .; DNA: TGTGCCAGCAGTTTTTTAGAGGGGTTCCCAACTAATGAAAAACTGTTTTTT; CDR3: CASSFLEGFPTNEKLFF
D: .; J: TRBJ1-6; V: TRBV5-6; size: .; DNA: TGTGCCAGCAGCTTGAGAAGGGACCGGCGGAATTCACCCCTCCACTTT; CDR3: CASSLRRDRRNSPLHF
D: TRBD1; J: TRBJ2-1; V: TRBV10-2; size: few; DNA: TGCGCCAGCCGGGTCGGACAGGGGGCTTGGAATGAGCAGTTCTTC; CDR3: CASRVGQGAWNEQFF
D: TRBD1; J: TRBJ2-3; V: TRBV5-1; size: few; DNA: TGCGCCAGCAGCACAAGACAGGGGGCTGGGACAGATACGCAGTATTTT; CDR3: CASSTRQGAGTDTQYF
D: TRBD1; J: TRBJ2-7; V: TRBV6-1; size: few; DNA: TGTGCCAGCCACAGGGGCCTGCTATCCTACGAGCAGTACTTC; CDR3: CASHRGLLSYEQYF
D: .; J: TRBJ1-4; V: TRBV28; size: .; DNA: TGTGCCAGCAGTTCTGATCAGGGACGTCAAAAACTGTTTTTT; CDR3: CASSSDQGRQKLFF
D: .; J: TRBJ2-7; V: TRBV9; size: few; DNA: TGTGCCAGCAGCCAAGGTCCCGGGACATACTACGAGCAGTACTTC; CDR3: CASSQGPGTYYEQYF